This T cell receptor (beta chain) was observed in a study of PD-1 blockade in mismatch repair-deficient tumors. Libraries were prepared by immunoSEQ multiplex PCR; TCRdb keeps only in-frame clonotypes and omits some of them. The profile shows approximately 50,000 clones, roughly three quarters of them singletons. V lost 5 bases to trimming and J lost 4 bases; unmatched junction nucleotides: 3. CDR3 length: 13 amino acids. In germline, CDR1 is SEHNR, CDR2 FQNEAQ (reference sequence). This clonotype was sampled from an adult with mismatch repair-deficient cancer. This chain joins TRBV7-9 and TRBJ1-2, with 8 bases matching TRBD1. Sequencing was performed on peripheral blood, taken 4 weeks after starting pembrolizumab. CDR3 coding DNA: TGTGCCAGCAGCGGGACAGGCGCCTATGGCTACACCTTC. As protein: CASSGTGAYGYTF.